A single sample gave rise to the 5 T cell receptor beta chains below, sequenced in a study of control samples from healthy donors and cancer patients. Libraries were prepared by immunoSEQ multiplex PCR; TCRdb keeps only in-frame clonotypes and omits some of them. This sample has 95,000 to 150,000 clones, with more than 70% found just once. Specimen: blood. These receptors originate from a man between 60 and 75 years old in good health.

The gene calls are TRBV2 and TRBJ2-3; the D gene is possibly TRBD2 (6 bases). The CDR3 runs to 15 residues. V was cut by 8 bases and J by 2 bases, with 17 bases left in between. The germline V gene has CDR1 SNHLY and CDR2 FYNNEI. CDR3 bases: TGTGCCAGCCGTAGCGGTTGGAAGGCCACAGATACGCAGTATTTT. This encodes CASRSGWKATDTQYF.

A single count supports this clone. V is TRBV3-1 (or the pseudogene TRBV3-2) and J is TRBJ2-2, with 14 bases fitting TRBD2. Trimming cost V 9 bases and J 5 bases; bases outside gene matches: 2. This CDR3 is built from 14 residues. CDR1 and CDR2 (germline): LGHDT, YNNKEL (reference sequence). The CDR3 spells CASGTSGGTGELFF. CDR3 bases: TGTGCCAGTGGGACTAGCGGGGGTACCGGGGAGCTGTTTTTT.

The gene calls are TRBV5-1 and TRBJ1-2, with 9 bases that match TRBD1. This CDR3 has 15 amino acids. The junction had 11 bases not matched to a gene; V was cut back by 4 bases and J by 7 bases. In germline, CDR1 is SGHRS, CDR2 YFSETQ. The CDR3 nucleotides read TGCGCCAGCAGCCCCCGGACAGGGGACCTTTCTGGCTACACCTTC. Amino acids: CASSPRTGDLSGYTF.

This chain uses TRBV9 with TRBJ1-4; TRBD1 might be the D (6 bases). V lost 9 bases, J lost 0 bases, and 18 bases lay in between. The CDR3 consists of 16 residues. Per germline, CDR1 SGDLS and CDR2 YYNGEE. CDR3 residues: CATEHGQFSTNEKLFF. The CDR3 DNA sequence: TGTGCCACCGAACACGGACAGTTCTCAACTAATGAAAAACTGTTTTTT.

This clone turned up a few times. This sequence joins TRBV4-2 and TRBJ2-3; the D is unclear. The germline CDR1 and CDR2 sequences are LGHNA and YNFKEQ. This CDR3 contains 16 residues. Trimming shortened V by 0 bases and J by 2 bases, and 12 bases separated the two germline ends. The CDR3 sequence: CASSQDTPRYTDTQYF. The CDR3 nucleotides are TGTGCCAGCAGCCAAGATACACCCCGGTACACAGATACGCAGTATTTT.